This TCR beta chain was sequenced during a study of blood T cells in healthy people across ages. This clonotype was seen ten or more times. Its antigen is unknown. Trimming took 0 bases from V and 5 from J; bases not matched to a gene: 8. This CDR3 is 18 amino acids long. Germline V gives CDR1 SGDLS, CDR2 YYNGEE. Using a J-beta primer mix together with a sample-barcoded 5' primer, a second PCR was run for roughly 7 to 11 cycles. MiXCR, run by TCRdb on the 5' RACE reads, gives a single entry per CDR3 protein. The sample contains some 940,000 distinct CDR3 sequences, 25% to 30% of which appear only once. Study outcomes and limitations: A greater number of naive CD4+ cells and higher diversity distinguished long-lived donors from aged donors.

This same sample was also taken into another study, of T cells of mothers and their children. That work contributes: Over 9.5 million TCR beta CDR3 reads were obtained from each mother, and about 3 million from each child.

The source of this sequence is a woman in her 40s in good health. Sequencing used blood. The chain couples TRBV9 to TRBJ2-4; 13 bases are shared with TRBD2. The CDR3 spells CASSVAPTGLAGENIQYF. The CDR3 DNA sequence: TGTGCCAGCAGCGTAGCCCCGACCGGACTAGCGGGGGAAAACATTCAGTACTTC.